This is a list of T cell receptor beta chains from one sample in a study of T cell changes during pregnancy in multiple sclerosis. The data were produced by immunoSEQ multiplex PCR, yet TCRdb's version contains in-frame clones alone and is incomplete. In the table there are approximately 92,000 clones, 85% to 95% of which are singletons. The source was peripheral blood, collected in the first trimester of pregnancy. These receptors were collected from a female donor with multiple sclerosis, enrolled in a pregnancy study. The CDR3 runs from the conserved cysteine through the conserved F or W. A D gene is named only where the DNA matches it firmly. The size entry is marked missing in some rows and otherwise reads once, few, many or a size class.

J gene | clone size | V gene | D gene | CDR3 DNA | CDR3 protein
TRBJ2-1 | NA | TRBV5-4 | NA | TGTGCCAGCATTCAGGGAAACTCCAGGTCCTACAATGAGCAGTTCTTC | CASIQGNSRSYNEQFF
TRBJ2-7 | NA | TRBV6-5 | TRBD1 | TGTGCCAGCAGTGCGACAGGGGGGTACGAGCAGTACTTC | CASSATGGYEQYF
TRBJ2-1 | NA | TRBV6-5 | NA | TGTGCCAGCAGCTCGACTAGCTACAATGAGCAGTTCTTC | CASSSTSYNEQFF
TRBJ1-2 | NA | TRBV5-6 | NA | TGTGCCAGCAGCTTGCGAGACAGGCAAGCGACTAACTATGGCTACACCTTC | CASSLRDRQATNYGYTF
TRBJ2-7 | NA | TRBV7-9 | TRBD1 | TGTGCCAGCAGCTTAGAGACAGGGAGCTCCTACGAGCAGTACTTC | CASSLETGSSYEQYF
TRBJ1-5 | NA | TRBV19 | TRBD1 | TGTGCCAGTAGTACCGGGACAGGGGGTAGCAATCAGCCCCAGCATTTT | CASSTGTGGSNQPQHF
TRBJ2-5 | NA | TRBV4-3 | TRBD2 | TGCGCCAGCAGCCAAGATATAAGCGGGAACAGCGCGGTGACCCAGTACTTC | CASSQDISGNSAVTQYF
TRBJ1-1 | NA | TRBV4-1 | NA | TGCGCCAGCAGCCAAGATAAAGGACAGCTGAACACTGAAGCTTTCTTT | CASSQDKGQLNTEAFF
TRBJ2-1 | NA | TRBV5-1 | TRBD2 | TGCGCCAGCAGCCTGTTAGGAGCGGGAAGTTCCTACAATGAGCAGTTCTTC | CASSLLGAGSSYNEQFF
TRBJ1-1 | NA | TRBV7-2 | NA | TGTGCCAGCAGCTTAATCAGGCGCAGTGGCACTGAAGCTTTCTTT | CASSLIRRSGTEAFF
TRBJ2-5 | NA | TRBV6-6 | NA | TGTGCCAGCAGTTACTCCGCCGGACAGCAAGAGACCCAGTACTTC | CASSYSAGQQETQYF
TRBJ1-1 | few | TRBV29-1 | TRBD1 | TGCAGCGTAGCTACAGGGGGCATCACTGAAGCTTTCTTT | CSVATGGITEAFF
TRBJ2-2 | NA | TRBV10-3 | TRBD2 | TGTGCCATCAAGAGGACTAGCCCCGGGGAGCTGTTTTTT | CAIKRTSPGELFF
TRBJ1-2 | NA | TRBV19 | NA | TGTGCCAGTAGTGAAACAGGGCGTGACGGCTACACCTTC | CASSETGRDGYTF
TRBJ1-5 | NA | TRBV5-4 | NA | TGTGCCAGCCCCCCCCTACGGCAGACAAAAATTGGCAATCAGCCCCAGCATTTT | CASPPLRQTKIGNQPQHF
TRBJ2-2 | NA | TRBV7-2 | NA | TGTGCCAGCAGCTTAGTTTCAAACACCGGGGAGCTGTTTTTT | CASSLVSNTGELFF
TRBJ2-1 | NA | TRBV27 | NA | TGTGCCAGCAAGCCCCTGACAGGATTGATGGGGCACAATGAGCAGTTCTTC | CASKPLTGLMGHNEQFF
TRBJ2-2 | NA | TRBV2 | NA | TGTGCCACCGGGACACCGAACACCGGGGAGCTGTTTTTT | CATGTPNTGELFF
TRBJ2-5 | NA | TRBV19 | NA | TGTGCCAGTAGCGACACAGGGTTTCGAATGGACTTC | CASSDTGFRMDF
TRBJ1-1 | NA | TRBV25-1 | NA | TGTGCCAGCAGTGAAGGGCCCCAGGTTGAAGCTTTCTTT | CASSEGPQVEAFF
TRBJ2-7 | NA | TRBV7-2 | NA | TGTGCCAGCAGCACCCTAAGGGGAAACGAGCAGTACTTC | CASSTLRGNEQYF
TRBJ1-1 | NA | TRBV4-1 | NA | TGCGCCAGCAGCCACCCCCGCGGTGCGGGGGACACTGAAGCTTTCTTT | CASSHPRGAGDTEAFF
TRBJ2-1 | once | TRBV4-3 | TRBD2 | TGCGCCAGCAGCCAAGTCCAACTAGCGGAGGATGGGGAGCAGTTCTTC | CASSQVQLAEDGEQFF